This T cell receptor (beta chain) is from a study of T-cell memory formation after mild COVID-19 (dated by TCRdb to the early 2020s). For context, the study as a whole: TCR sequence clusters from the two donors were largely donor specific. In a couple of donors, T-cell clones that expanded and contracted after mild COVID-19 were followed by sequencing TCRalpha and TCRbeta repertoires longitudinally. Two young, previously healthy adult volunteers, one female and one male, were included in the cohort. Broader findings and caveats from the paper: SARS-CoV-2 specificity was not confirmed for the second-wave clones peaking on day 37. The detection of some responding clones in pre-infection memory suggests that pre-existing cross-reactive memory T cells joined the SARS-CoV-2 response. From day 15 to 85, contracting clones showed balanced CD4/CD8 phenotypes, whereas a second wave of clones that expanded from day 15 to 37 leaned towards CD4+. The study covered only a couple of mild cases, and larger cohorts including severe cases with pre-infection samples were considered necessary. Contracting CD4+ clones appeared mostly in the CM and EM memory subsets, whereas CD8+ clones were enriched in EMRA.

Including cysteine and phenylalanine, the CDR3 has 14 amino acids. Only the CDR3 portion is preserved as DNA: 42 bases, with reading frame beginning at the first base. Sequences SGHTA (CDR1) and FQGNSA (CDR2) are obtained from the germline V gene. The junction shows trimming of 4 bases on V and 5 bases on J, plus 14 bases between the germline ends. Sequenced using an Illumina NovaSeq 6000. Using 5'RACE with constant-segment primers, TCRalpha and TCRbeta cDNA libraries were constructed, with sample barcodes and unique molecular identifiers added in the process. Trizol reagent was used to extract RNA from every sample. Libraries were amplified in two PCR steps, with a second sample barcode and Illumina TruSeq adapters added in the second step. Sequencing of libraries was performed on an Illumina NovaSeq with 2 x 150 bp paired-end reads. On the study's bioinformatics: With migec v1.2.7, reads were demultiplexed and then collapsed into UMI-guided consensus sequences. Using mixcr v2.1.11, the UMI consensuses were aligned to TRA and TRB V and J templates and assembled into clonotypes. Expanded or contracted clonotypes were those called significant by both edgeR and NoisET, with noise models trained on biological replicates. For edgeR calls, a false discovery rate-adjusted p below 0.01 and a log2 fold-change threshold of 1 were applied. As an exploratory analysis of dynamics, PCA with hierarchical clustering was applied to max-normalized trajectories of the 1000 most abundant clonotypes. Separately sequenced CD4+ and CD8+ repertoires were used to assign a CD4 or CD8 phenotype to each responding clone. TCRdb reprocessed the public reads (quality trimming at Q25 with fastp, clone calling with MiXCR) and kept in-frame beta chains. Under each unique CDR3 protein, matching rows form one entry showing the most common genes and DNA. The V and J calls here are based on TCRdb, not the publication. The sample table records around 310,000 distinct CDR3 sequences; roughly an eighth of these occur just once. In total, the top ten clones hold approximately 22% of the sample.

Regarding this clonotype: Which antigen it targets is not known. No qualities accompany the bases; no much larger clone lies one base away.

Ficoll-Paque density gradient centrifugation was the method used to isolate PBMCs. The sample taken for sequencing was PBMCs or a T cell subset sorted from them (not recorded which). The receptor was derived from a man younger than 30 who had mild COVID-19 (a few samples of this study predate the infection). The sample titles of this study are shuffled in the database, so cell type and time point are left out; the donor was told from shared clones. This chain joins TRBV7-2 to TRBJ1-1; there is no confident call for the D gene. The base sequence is TGTGCCAGCAGCTCCGCAGCCGGGCGGACTGAAGCTTTCTTT. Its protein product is CASSSAAGRTEAFF.